The 19 T cell receptor beta chains in this list originate from one sample, sequenced in a study of T cells in Graves' hyperthyroidism and ophthalmopathy. There were TCR beta CDR3 regions amplified from RNA transcripts. HTBI primers were the set used in a first-round RT-PCR of the TCR CDR3. From the multiplex PCR reads, TCRdb called clonotypes with MiXCR, one entry per CDR3 protein. Of 300,000 to 450,000 distinct CDR3 sequences listed, roughly 15% are singletons. The specimen was blood. The source of these receptors is a woman aged 25-40 years with Graves' ophthalmopathy.

This clonotype showed up many times. The V call is TRBV7-9, the J call TRBJ1-1; weak D call: TRBD1 (5 bases). Trimming left V 3 bases short and J 1 base short, with 9 bases between. The CDR3 totals 14 residues. The V gene's germline CDR1 is SEHNR and CDR2 FQNEAQ (reference sequence). CDR3 in DNA: TGTGCCAGCAGCTTTCCAGACAGGAACACTGAAGCTTTCTTT. Protein sequence: CASSFPDRNTEAFF.

Comment on this clonotype: A much larger clone lies one base from this, so it may be a read error. V gene TRBV5-8 combines with J gene TRBJ1-1; D is perhaps TRBD1 (6 bases). The V gene's germline CDR1 is SGHTS and CDR2 YDEGEE. This CDR3 has 15 residues. In DNA, the CDR3 is TGTGCCAGCAGCCTTGAGGGGGATAGGAACACTGAAGCTCTCTTT. Its translation is CASSLEGDRNTEALF.

This clonotype was seen only a few times. The DNA of the CDR3 is TGTGCCAGTAGCCCGCCCGGGCTAATGAACACTGAAGCTTTCTTT. The encoded protein is CASSPPGLMNTEAFF. The gene calls are TRBV19 and TRBJ1-1; no clear D. V was pared by 6 bases and J by 0 bases, with 14 bases between. Germline V CDR1 and CDR2: LNHDA, SQIVND (reference sequence). The CDR3 length is 15 residues.

This chain joins TRBV2 and TRBJ2-5; 7 bases match TRBD2. There are 15 residues in the CDR3. Trimming removed 5 bases from V and 2 bases from J; junction bases left unmatched: 8. CDR1 is SNHLY and CDR2 is FYNNEI in the germline V gene. This CDR3 reads CASSTSGVRQETQYF. In DNA, the CDR3 is TGTGCCAGCAGTACCAGCGGGGTGCGGCAAGAGACCCAGTACTTC.

This clonotype was seen at least ten times. The J gene is TRBJ1-6, the V gene TRBV30; D may be TRBD1 (5 bases). This CDR3 is built from 13 residues. Deletions cut 3 bases from V and 12 bases from J, with 15 bases between. Germline V gives CDR1 GTSNPN, CDR2 SVGIG (reference sequence). CDR3 DNA sequence: TGTGCCTGGAGCACCGGGGCCTTGGGACCCCTCCACTTT. Protein: CAWSTGALGPLHF. Full variable domain (outside the CDR3, taken from reference TRBV30 and TRBJ1-6): SQTIHQWPATLVQPVGSPLSLECTVEGTSNPNLYWYRQAAGRGLQLLFYSVGIGQISSEVPQNLSASRPQDRQFILSSKKLLLSDSGFYLCAWSTGALGPLHFGNGTRLTVT.

This clonotype was observed many times. The gene calls are TRBV28 and TRBJ2-5; D is unclear. The germline CDR1 and CDR2 sequences are MDHEN and SYDVKM. The V end was cut by 7 bases, the J end by 2 bases, with 8 bases between. The CDR3 has 12 amino acids. The CDR3 loop reads CASNQQQETQYF. The CDR3 region has the DNA TGTGCCAGCAACCAACAGCAAGAGACCCAGTACTTC.

This clonotype was seen a handful of times. The junction and the germline gene differ at one end; a read error may be behind it. The J gene is TRBJ2-2, the V gene TRBV7-7, with TRBD1 matching over 7 bases. Germline values: CDR1 SSHAT, CDR2 FNYEAQ (reference sequence). This CDR3 contains 15 residues. The CDR3 DNA sequence: TGTGCTAGCAGCCCCGACAGGGTGCACACCGGGGAGCTGTTTTTT. This sequence encodes CASSPDRVHTGELFF.

The J gene is TRBJ1-3, the V gene TRBV24-1, with 7 bases fitting TRBD1. The length of the CDR3 is 16 residues. The ends lost 3 bases at V and 2 bases at J; junction bases unmatched: 6. Germline V lookup: CDR1 KGHDR, CDR2 SFDVKD. The DNA of the CDR3 is TGTGCCACCAGTGATGCGACAGGGCCTACTGGAAACACCATATATTTT. The encoded protein is CATSDATGPTGNTIYF.

This clonotype was seen more than once but under ten times. V and J are TRBV5-1 and TRBJ1-4; no clear D gene. Germline lookup yields CDR1 SGHRS and CDR2 YFSETQ. This CDR3 region has 15 residues. Trimming took off 4 bases at V and 4 bases at J, with 14 bases between the two ends. CDR3 sequence reads: CASSDPMRGNEKLFF. Written as DNA, the CDR3 is TGCGCCAGCAGCGACCCGATGCGGGGTAATGAAAAACTGTTTTTT.

This clonotype showed up many times. The chain employs TRBV7-2 and TRBJ2-7, with 13 bases lining up with TRBD2. The CDR3 is made up of 15 amino acids. Germline V gene sequence: CDR1 SGHTA, CDR2 FQGNSA. The trim removed 5 bases at V and 7 bases at J, leaving 8 bases unmatched. The CDR3 bases are TGTGCCAGCAGCCCCACTAGCGGGGGGGCGGGGGAGCAGTACTTC. It is translated as CASSPTSGGAGEQYF.

This clonotype showed up many times. The chain carries TRBV12-3 or TRBV12-4 and TRBJ2-2; D could derive from TRBD1 or TRBD2 (5 bases each). The ends were cut back, 8 bases at V and 3 bases at J, with 10 bases in the middle. The CDR3 totals 13 residues. CDR3 residues: CASSGTHTGELFF. The DNA for the CDR3 is TGTGCCAGCTCCGGGACGCACACCGGGGAGCTGTTTTTT.

This clonotype appeared many times. CDR3 coding DNA: TGTGCCAGCAGTTACTCGTTAGCGGGGACCTCTGGGGCCAACGTCCTGACTTTC. Protein sequence: CASSYSLAGTSGANVLTF. The genes are TRBV6-2 or TRBV6-3 and TRBJ2-6; 8 bases are shared with TRBD2. The CDR3 consists of 18 residues. V shed 0 bases and J 0 bases; nucleotides not matched to a gene: 4. Germline V lookup: CDR1 MNHEY, CDR2 SVGEGT.

This clonotype was picked up many times. The chain is built from TRBV7-8 and TRBJ2-3; TRBD2 matches 9 bases. The V segment lost 3 bases and the J segment 3 bases; nucleotides outside the gene matches: 4. Per the germline V gene, CDR1 is SGHVS and CDR2 is FQNEAQ. The CDR3 sequence is 15 residues long. CDR3 coding DNA: TGTGCCAGCAGCTTCCGCGGGGGGGCTACAGATACGCAGTATTTT. This gives the protein CASSFRGGATDTQYF.

In this sample, this clonotype turned up a few times. The rearrangement links TRBV7-3 to TRBJ2-2, with a tentative D call TRBD2 (5 bases). The CDR3 consists of 14 residues. The germline gives CDR1 SGHTA, CDR2 FQGTGA. V was cut by 3 bases and J by 6 bases, with 11 bases left in between. The CDR3 sequence: CASSFPGIPGELFF. The CDR3 DNA sequence: TGTGCCAGCAGCTTTCCGGGGATTCCCGGGGAGCTGTTTTTT. Combining the CDR3 with reference TRBV7-3 and TRBJ2-2 gives the whole variable domain GAGVSQTPSNKVTEKGKYVELRCDPISGHTALYWYRQSLGQGPEFLIYFQGTGAADDSGLPNDRFFAVRPEGSVSTLKIQRTERGDSAVYLCASSFPGIPGELFFGEGSRLTVL.

The table lists this clonotype with many counts. This rearrangement joins TRBV18 to TRBJ2-3; D may be TRBD1 or TRBD2 (6 bases each). CDR1 and CDR2 (germline): KGHSH, LQKENI. This CDR3 has 15 residues. The germline V and J ends were trimmed by 5 bases and 2 bases, with 14 bases remaining between them. The CDR3 loop is CASSSQRGPTDTQYF. For the CDR3, the DNA is TGTGCCAGCTCATCCCAACGGGGGCCCACAGATACGCAGTATTTT.

This clonotype has ten or more counts. The gene calls are TRBV27 and TRBJ2-3; tentatively, D is TRBD1 or TRBD2 (6 bases each). The CDR3 is made up of 15 amino acids. Germline assignment: CDR1 MNHEY and CDR2 SMNVEV (reference sequence). Trimming stripped 4 bases from V and 1 base from J, with 12 bases between. The CDR3 DNA reads TGTGCCAGCAGTTCACAGGGAGGTCGCACAGATACGCAGTATTTT. Amino acids: CASSSQGGRTDTQYF.

This chain uses TRBV6-1 with TRBJ2-3, with 9 bases lining up with TRBD1. V was clipped by 10 bases and J by 6 bases; unmatched bases: 17. This CDR3 has 16 residues. CDR1 and CDR2 from the germline V gene are MNHNS and SASEGT. For the CDR3, the DNA is TGTGCCACCAAGTCCTTACAGGGGGCGGTCAGGGATACGCAGTATTTT. Protein sequence: CATKSLQGAVRDTQYF.

There are many counts of this clonotype. The chain has TRBV28 and TRBJ1-4; TRBD1 might be the D (5 bases). Trimming took off 2 bases at V and 8 bases at J, with 6 bases between the two ends. CDR3 size: 12 residues. CDR1 is MDHEN and CDR2 is SYDVKM in the germline V gene. The CDR3 bases are TGTGCCAGCAGTTTACAGGGCGAAAAACTGTTTTTT. Amino acids: CASSLQGEKLFF.

The table lists this clonotype with a few counts. A much larger clone sits a single nucleotide away, making a read error possible. The J gene is TRBJ1-5, the V gene TRBV6-1; weak D call: TRBD1 (6 bases). The germline V gene has CDR1 MNHNS and CDR2 SASEGT. CDR3 size: 15 residues. The CDR3 sequence: CANSPVGQRYQPQHF. The CDR3 bases are TGTGCCAACAGTCCCGTGGGACAAAGGTATCAGCCCCAGCATTTT.